These 25 T cell receptor beta chains share one sample of origin, sequenced in a study of cytotoxic CD8 clonotypes in ibrutinib-treated CLL. Produced via immunoSEQ multiplex PCR; TCRdb's table is partial and in-frame only. The table shows about 30,000 clones, with 57% occurring only once. The sample was PBMCs, taken before ibrutinib treatment. The receptors shown here come from a human donor with chronic lymphocytic leukemia.

The table lists this clone with a few counts. The J gene is TRBJ1-2, the V gene TRBV6-6; a possible D gene is TRBD1 (5 bases). The V and J ends lost 0 bases and 4 bases respectively, with 9 bases between them. Per the germline V gene, CDR1 is MNHNY and CDR2 is SVGAGI (reference sequence). The CDR3 length is 14 residues. This chain's CDR3 is CASSYSGLVYGYTF. In DNA form, the CDR3 reads TGTGCCAGCAGTTACTCGGGACTGGTCTATGGCTACACCTTC.

This clone was observed once. This chain links TRBV15 with TRBJ2-2, with D perhaps being TRBD1 or TRBD2 (5 bases each). This CDR3 has 15 residues. Germline values: CDR1 LNHNV, CDR2 YYDKDF (reference sequence). V lost 0 bases to trimming and J lost 4 bases, with 9 bases between them. This CDR3 reads CATSRDRGATGELFF. DNA for the CDR3: TGTGCCACCAGCAGAGATCGAGGGGCCACCGGGGAGCTGTTTTTT. The variable domain in full, completed from reference TRBV15 and TRBJ2-2, reads DAMVIQNPRYQVTQFGKPVTLSCSQTLNHNVMYWYQQKSSQAPKLLFHYYDKDFNNEADTPDNFQSRRPNTSFCFLDIRSPGLGDTAMYLCATSRDRGATGELFFGEGSRLTVL.

This clone was detected only a few times. J is TRBJ2-7 and V is TRBV5-1, with unresolved D. The V end was cut by 3 bases, the J end by 0 bases, with 13 bases between. Germline CDR1 SGHRS, CDR2 YFSETQ. CDR3 size: 15 residues. CDR3 region: CASSSFDPPSYEQYF. CDR3 in DNA: TGCGCCAGCAGCTCGTTCGACCCTCCCTCCTACGAGCAGTACTTC. Full variable domain (outside the CDR3, taken from reference TRBV5-1 and TRBJ2-7): KAGVTQTPRYLIKTRGQQVTLSCSPISGHRSVSWYQQTPGQGLQFLFEYFSETQRNKGNFPGRFSGRQFSNSRSEMNVSTLELGDSALYLCASSSFDPPSYEQYFGPGTRLTVT.

The chain couples TRBV5-1 to TRBJ1-2; unclear D gene. The germline V gene encodes CDR1 SGHRS and CDR2 YFSETQ. Trimming pared 3 bases from V and 3 bases from J, leaving 15 bases between. The CDR3 extends over 15 amino acids. Here the CDR3 DNA reads TGCGCCAGCAGCTGGAATTCTGTGACCGACTATGGCTACACCTTC. Amino acids: CASSWNSVTDYGYTF.

The chain recombines TRBV18 with TRBJ2-7, with D unclear. V lost 1 base to trimming and J lost 1 base, with 5 bases between them. The CDR3 spans 13 residues. Germline lookup yields CDR1 KGHSH and CDR2 LQKENI. CDR3 coding DNA: TGTGCCAGCTCACCACGTCGGTCCTACGAGCAGTACTTC. Protein product: CASSPRRSYEQYF. The variable domain in full, completed from reference TRBV18 and TRBJ2-7, reads NAGVMQNPRHLVRRRGQEARLRCSPMKGHSHVYWYRQLPEEGLKFMVYLQKENIIDESGMPKERFSAEFPKEGPSILRIQQVVRGDSAAYFCASSPRRSYEQYFGPGTRLTVT.

The V and J genes are TRBV7-8 and TRBJ2-4, with D maybe TRBD1 (5 bases). The CDR3 is 17 residues long. The V gene lost 1 base and the J gene lost 0 bases, with 13 bases spanning the gap. CDR1 is SGHVS, CDR2 FQNEAQ, per germline. The CDR3 DNA reads as TGTGCCAGCAGCTTAGGACAGACAAGACTAGCCAAAAACATTCAGTACTTC. Its translation is CASSLGQTRLAKNIQYF.

The chain combines TRBV7-6 with TRBJ2-2; D may correspond to TRBD1 or TRBD2 (5 bases each). V lost 5 bases, J lost 4 bases, and 14 bases lay in between. The germline gives CDR1 SGHVS, CDR2 FNYEAQ. CDR3 size: 15 residues. CDR3 DNA sequence: TGTGCCAGCAGCCTAGGGGCGGGTCGCACCGGGGAGCTGTTTTTT. Translating gives CASSLGAGRTGELFF.

J is TRBJ2-5 and V is TRBV7-6, with TRBD1 matching over 7 bases. Germline CDR1 reads SGHVS; CDR2 reads FNYEAQ. Unmatched junction bases numbered 4, after V lost 6 bases and J lost 3 bases. The CDR3 has 13 residues. The CDR3 bases are TGTGCCAGCAGGAGGACAGGAGAAGAGACCCAGTACTTC. Protein product: CASRRTGEETQYF.

The chain couples TRBV7-3 to TRBJ2-1; TRBD2 matches at 9 bases. Per germline, CDR1 SGHTA and CDR2 FQGTGA. The V and J ends lost 4 bases and 3 bases, in that order; junction bases with no gene match: 10. The CDR3 runs to 17 residues. The CDR3 protein is CASSYLAGTGLYNEQFF. CDR3 nucleotides: TGTGCCAGCAGCTATCTAGCGGGGACCGGCCTCTACAATGAGCAGTTCTTC.

This chain connects TRBV7-6 to TRBJ2-7; possibly TRBD1 for D (6 bases). Per germline, CDR1 SGHVS and CDR2 FNYEAQ. The CDR3 contains 17 residues. V lost 5 bases and J lost 0, with 20 bases in between. In nucleotides, the CDR3 is TGTGCCAGCAGCCCAGATTGGACAGACCACATCTCCTACGAGCAGTACTTC. Translating gives CASSPDWTDHISYEQYF.

The rearrangement joins TRBV5-1 to TRBJ1-2, with D possibly being TRBD1 (6 bases). Between the trimmed V and J ends, which lost 6 bases and 0 bases, there was a span of 12 bases. The CDR3 contains 14 residues. CDR1 is SGHRS, CDR2 YFSETQ, per germline. CDR3 sequence reads: CASNQGQTNYGYTF. In DNA form, the CDR3 reads TGCGCCAGCAACCAGGGGCAGACTAACTATGGCTACACCTTC.

This clone was found many times. V usage is TRBV11-3 and J usage is TRBJ2-7, with D hard to call. The V end lost 1 base, the J end lost 0 bases, and 10 bases lay between the germline ends. The CDR3 sequence is 15 residues long. From germline, CDR1 is SGHNT and CDR2 YENEEA. The CDR3 nucleotides read TGTGCCAGCAGCTTAGGACCGGGCGCCTCCTACGAGCAGTACTTC. Translation: CASSLGPGASYEQYF.

The chain links TRBV25-1 to TRBJ1-2, with 8 bases lining up with TRBD1. The CDR3 is 13 residues long. Losses at the gene ends were 5 bases for V and 4 bases for J; bases not matched to a gene: 3. CDR1 MGHDK and CDR2 SYGVNS come from the germline V gene. The CDR3 DNA follows: TGTGCCAGCAGTTGGACAGGGTCCTATGGCTACACCTTC. The encoded protein is CASSWTGSYGYTF.

The chain has TRBV27 and TRBJ2-7, with D unclear. The germline V gene has CDR1 MNHEY and CDR2 SMNVEV (reference sequence). The CDR3 consists of 11 residues. V lost 10 bases to trimming and J lost 4 bases, with 11 bases between them. CDR3 residues: CATGGRYEQYF. CDR3 in DNA: TGTGCCACGGGCGGCCGTTACGAGCAGTACTTC.

The J gene is TRBJ2-7, the V gene TRBV7-3, with 11 bases that match TRBD2. Per the germline V gene, CDR1 is SGHTA and CDR2 is FQGTGA. The V segment lost 3 bases and the J segment 0 bases; nucleotides outside the gene matches: 7. The CDR3 is made up of 17 amino acids. The DNA of the CDR3 is TGTGCCAGCAGCTTGATGGCACTAGCGGGGGTCTCCTACGAGCAGTACTTC. Amino acids: CASSLMALAGVSYEQYF.

The rearrangement uses TRBV20-1 and TRBJ2-1; possibly TRBD1 for D (7 bases). Trimming shortened V by 5 bases and J by 9 bases, and 11 bases separated the two germline ends. The CDR3 contains 11 residues. Germline CDR1 and CDR2: DFQATT and SNEGSKA (reference sequence). The CDR3 bases are TGCAGTGCTTACAGGGGAGGTGAGCAGTTCTTC. Its protein is CSAYRGGEQFF.

This clone has more than one count but fewer than ten. J is TRBJ1-4 and V is TRBV6-1; 12 bases align to TRBD1. The V and J ends lost 6 bases and 10 bases, in that order; junction bases with no gene match: 6. The CDR3 totals 14 residues. Germline V gene lookup returns CDR1 MNHNS and CDR2 SASEGT. As DNA, the CDR3 is TGTGCCAGCAGGCCCGGGACAGGGGGCGGAAAACTGTTTTTT. Translated: CASRPGTGGGKLFF.

The chain uses TRBV10-3 and TRBJ1-5, with 7 bases fitting TRBD1. Trimming cost V 11 bases and J 3 bases; bases outside gene matches: 7. This CDR3 is built from 13 residues. Germline V gene data show CDR1 as ENHRY and CDR2 as SYGVKD. The CDR3 DNA reads as TGTGCCGTTCGACAGGGACCCAATCAGCCCCAGCATTTT. Amino acid sequence: CAVRQGPNQPQHF.

This chain uses TRBV7-2 with TRBJ2-7; D gene ambiguous. The V end lost 1 base, the J end lost 2 bases, and 12 bases lay between the germline ends. CDR1 SGHTA and CDR2 FQGNSA come from the germline V gene. The length of the CDR3 is 15 residues. The CDR3 sequence is CASSLVGSSPYEQYF. DNA of the CDR3: TGTGCCAGCAGCTTAGTCGGGTCGTCCCCCTACGAGCAGTACTTC.

The rearrangement uses TRBV5-1 and TRBJ2-5; 9 bases are a match to TRBD2. This CDR3 is built from 16 residues. The J segment lost 5 bases and the V segment lost 0 bases, leaving 8 bases of the junction unmatched. Germline V gene data show CDR1 as SGHRS and CDR2 as YFSETQ. CDR3 bases: TGCGCCAGCAGCTTGGTTCCAGCGGGGGGCGAGGAGACCCAGTACTTC. Translation: CASSLVPAGGEETQYF.

The chain links TRBV29-1 to TRBJ1-2, with D perhaps matching TRBD1 (5 bases). The CDR3 totals 14 residues. Germline CDR1 is SQVTM and CDR2 is ANQGSEA. The V gene lost 6 bases and the J gene lost 2 bases, with 16 bases spanning the gap. The CDR3 is CSVRGITSNYGYTF. The CDR3 nucleotides are TGCAGCGTGCGGGGCATAACGTCCAACTATGGCTACACCTTC.

This clone was recorded a few times. The rearrangement links TRBV15 to TRBJ2-3, with D maybe TRBD2 (7 bases). The germline CDR1 and CDR2 sequences are LNHNV and YYDKDF (reference sequence). Trimming left V 1 base short and J 4 bases short, with 12 bases between. The CDR3 is made up of 15 amino acids. CDR3 in amino acids: CATSRGRGGADTQYF. As DNA, the CDR3 is TGTGCCACCAGCAGAGGGAGGGGGGGCGCAGATACGCAGTATTTT. Full variable domain (outside the CDR3, taken from reference TRBV15 and TRBJ2-3): DAMVIQNPRYQVTQFGKPVTLSCSQTLNHNVMYWYQQKSSQAPKLLFHYYDKDFNNEADTPDNFQSRRPNTSFCFLDIRSPGLGDTAMYLCATSRGRGGADTQYFGPGTRLTVL.

The V call is TRBV7-9, the J call TRBJ1-2; D is unclear. With 5 bases removed from V and 4 bases from J, the gap between germline ends came to 5 bases. Germline V lookup: CDR1 SEHNR, CDR2 FQNEAQ (reference sequence). This CDR3 has 11 residues. The CDR3 nucleotides are TGTGCCAGCAGCGACTTCTATGGCTACACCTTC. Translating it yields CASSDFYGYTF.

The genes are TRBV11-3 and TRBJ1-6, with a weak D call TRBD1 (5 bases). The germline V gene encodes CDR1 SGHNT and CDR2 YENEEA. V shed 1 base and J shed 0 bases, with 10 bases lying between them. The length of the CDR3 is 17 residues. As DNA, the CDR3 is TGTGCCAGCAGCTTAGGGACATCGAGCTCCTATAATTCACCCCTCCACTTT. It encodes CASSLGTSSSYNSPLHF.

This sequence joins TRBV6-6 and TRBJ1-6; D is unclear. The germline V gene has CDR1 MNHNY and CDR2 SVGAGI (reference sequence). V shed 5 bases and J shed 6 bases, with 5 bases lying between them. The CDR3 runs 12 residues. The CDR3 sequence: CASSESNSPLHF. The CDR3 bases are TGTGCCAGCAGTGAGAGTAATTCACCCCTCCACTTT.